The following is a T cell receptor (beta chain) sequence with its context. What it recognizes is unknown. CDR1 SGHKS and CDR2 YYEKEE come from the germline V gene (reference sequence). This CDR3 is 16 amino acids long. The libraries of TRB cDNA were prepared using 5' RACE with UMI labels. TCRdb reprocessed the 5' RACE reads, with one entry per CDR3 protein and no DNA. The table lists some 120,000 distinct CDR3 sequences, with about 0.35% in the top ten. The data derive from a study of CXCR3-negative and CXCR3-positive naive CD8 T cells. Study-level points and caveats: Compared with CXCR3-negative naive cells, CXCR3-positive naive cells showed more hydrophobic TRB CDR3s.

Naivety in CD8+ T cells corresponded to a CD45RO-CCR7+CD27+CD95- phenotype. Sequenced sample: naive CXCR3+ CD8+ T cells from blood. Subset described: CD45RO-CCR7+CD27+CD95- naive CD8+ T cells expressing CXCR3 (TNR3+). This receptor was taken from a human donor in good health. Some clones in this sample may be carry-over from other donors' samples. The V call is TRBV5-5, the J call TRBJ2-7; TCRdb indicates TRBD1, and absent DNA this call remains unverified. CDR3 sequence: CASSAQRGTVPYEQYF.